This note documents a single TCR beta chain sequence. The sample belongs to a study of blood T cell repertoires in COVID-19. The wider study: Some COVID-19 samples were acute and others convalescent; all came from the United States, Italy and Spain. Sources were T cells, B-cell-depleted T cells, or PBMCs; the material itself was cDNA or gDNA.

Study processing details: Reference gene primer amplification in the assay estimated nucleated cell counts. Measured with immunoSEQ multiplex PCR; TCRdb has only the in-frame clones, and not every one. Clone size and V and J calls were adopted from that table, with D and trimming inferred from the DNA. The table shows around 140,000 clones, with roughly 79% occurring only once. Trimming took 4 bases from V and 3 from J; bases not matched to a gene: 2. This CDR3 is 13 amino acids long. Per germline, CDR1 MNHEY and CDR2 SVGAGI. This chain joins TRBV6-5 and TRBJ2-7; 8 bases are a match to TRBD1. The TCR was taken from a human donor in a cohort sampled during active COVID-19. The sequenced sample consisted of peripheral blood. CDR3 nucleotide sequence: TGTGCCAGCAGTTTAGACAGGGGCTACGAGCAGTACTTC. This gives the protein CASSLDRGYEQYF.